The clone carrying this T cell receptor (beta chain) is classed as large by frequency. Its antigen is still unknown. TRB was amplified from 250 ng of peripheral blood genomic DNA per sample. This sample was taken from a study of T cell clusters in autoimmune cytopenias. Regarding the study as a whole: TRB repertoire shifts in secondary cytopenia and chronic lymphocytic leukemia mostly reflected lymphoma, not autoimmunity.

Multiplex touch-down PCR amplified TRB using TRB-A and TRB-B pools in one tube. After re-calling the multiplex PCR reads, TCRdb lists one entry per CDR3 protein, DNA absent. This sample contains roughly 5,300 distinct CDR3 sequences. The CDR3 sequence is 15 residues long. Germline V gives CDR1 SGHKS, CDR2 YYEKEE (reference sequence). These data are also associated with another study on T cell repertoires in aging, cancer and after chemotherapy. That paper states: Across the chemotherapy interval, each cancer cohort showed higher median generation probability, suggesting thymic rebound.

The chain employs TRBV5-5 and TRBJ2-3; the TRBD2 assignment by TCRdb is unverifiable without DNA. Material: peripheral blood. The TCR originated in a human donor in good health. The CDR3 region is CASSLPAGGGDTQYF.